This TCR beta chain was documented in a study of technical replicates of blood from a few donors. The assay was immunoSEQ multiplex PCR, and TCRdb's table has in-frame clones only and misses some. The sample shows under 85,000 clones, around 87% of them seen only once. This clone appeared once. CDR3 length equals 17 residues. Germline V gene data show CDR1 as SEHNR and CDR2 as FQNEAQ (reference sequence). Germline trimming cut 2 bases from V and 1 base from J; bases unmatched to any gene: 8. This chain uses TRBV7-9 with TRBJ2-7, with 10 bases lining up with TRBD2. This TCR was recovered from a human donor in good health. Some clones in this sample may be carry-over from other donors' samples. The specimen was PBMCs. Here the CDR3 reads CASSLPSSGSLSYEQYF. CDR3 sequence (DNA): TGTGCCAGCAGCTTACCCTCTAGCGGGAGTCTATCCTACGAGCAGTACTTC.